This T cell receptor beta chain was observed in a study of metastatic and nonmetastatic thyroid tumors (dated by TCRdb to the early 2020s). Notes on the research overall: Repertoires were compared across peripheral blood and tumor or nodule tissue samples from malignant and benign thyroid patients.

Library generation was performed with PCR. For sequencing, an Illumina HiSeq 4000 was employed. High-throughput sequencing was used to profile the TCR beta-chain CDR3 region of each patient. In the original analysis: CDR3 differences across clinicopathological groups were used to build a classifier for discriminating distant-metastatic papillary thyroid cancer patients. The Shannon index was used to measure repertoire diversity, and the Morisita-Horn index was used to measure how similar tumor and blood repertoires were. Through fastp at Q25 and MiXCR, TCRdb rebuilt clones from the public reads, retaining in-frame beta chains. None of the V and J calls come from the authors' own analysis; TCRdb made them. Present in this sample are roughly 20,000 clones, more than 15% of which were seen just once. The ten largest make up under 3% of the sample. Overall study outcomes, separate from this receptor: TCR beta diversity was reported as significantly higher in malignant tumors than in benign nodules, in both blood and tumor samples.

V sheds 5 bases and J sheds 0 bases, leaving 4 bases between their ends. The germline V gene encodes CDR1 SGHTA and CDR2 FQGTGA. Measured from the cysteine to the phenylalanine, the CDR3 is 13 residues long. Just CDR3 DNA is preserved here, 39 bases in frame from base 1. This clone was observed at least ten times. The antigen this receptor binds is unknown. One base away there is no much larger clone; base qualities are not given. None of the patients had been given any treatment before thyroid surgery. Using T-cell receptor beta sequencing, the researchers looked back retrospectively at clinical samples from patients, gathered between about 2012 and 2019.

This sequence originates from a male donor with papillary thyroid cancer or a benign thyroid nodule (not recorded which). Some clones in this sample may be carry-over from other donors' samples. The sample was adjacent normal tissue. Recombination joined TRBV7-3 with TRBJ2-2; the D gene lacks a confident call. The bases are TGTGCCAGCAGCAGGTCGAACACCGGGGAGCTGTTTTTT. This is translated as CASSRSNTGELFF.